A single sample gave rise to the 10 T cell receptor beta chains below, sequenced in a study of PD-1 blockade in classical Hodgkin lymphoma (dated by TCRdb to 2018 to 2020). This sample's time point label indicates: cycle 2 day 1 (C2D1) of nivolumab. Relapse after autologous stem cell transplantation had occurred in all trial patients, and cohorts A, B and C were distinguished by prior brentuximab vedotin exposure. The library relied on the immunoSEQ multiplex PCR assay. The clones in this table, taken by TCRdb from immuneACCESS, are in-frame only. Not every clone is retained; where verified, under half of the shortfall comes from an unresolved V gene, and the cause of the rest is unknown. The table for this sample lists some 25,000 clones; roughly four fifths of them were counted only once. The top ten clones comprise around a tenth of the sample. Material: peripheral blood mononuclear cells (PBMCs), obtained before the second cycle of nivolumab. The receptors come from a human donor with classical Hodgkin lymphoma.

This clone was found once. The chain has TRBV7-8 and TRBJ2-2; TRBD1 aligns across 7 bases. V gave up 4 bases and J gave up 0 bases; unmatched junction bases: 2. The germline CDR1 and CDR2 sequences are SGHVS and FQNEAQ. This CDR3 is built from 15 residues. The CDR3 region is CASSSQGANTGELFF. CDR3 nucleotide sequence: TGTGCCAGCAGCTCTCAGGGGGCGAACACCGGGGAGCTGTTTTTT.

This clone was observed once. V and J are TRBV4-3 and TRBJ1-5; possibly TRBD1 for D (5 bases). Germline CDR1 LGHNA, CDR2 YSLEER. CDR3 length: 16 amino acids. Trimming pared 1 base from V and 6 bases from J, leaving 16 bases between. The CDR3 spells CASSQGLGGWSQPQHF. CDR3 in DNA: TGCGCCAGCAGCCAAGGCCTCGGGGGTTGGAGTCAGCCCCAGCATTTT.

J is TRBJ2-3 and V is TRBV2; D not certain. CDR3 length: 11 amino acids. Germline V CDR1 and CDR2: SNHLY, FYNNEI. Trimming cost V 8 bases and J 7 bases, with 10 bases left between them. The CDR3 DNA reads as TGTGCCAGCCGTCTCGACTATACGCAGTATTTT. Translation gives CASRLDYTQYF.

This clone turned up a few times. The chain has TRBV7-2 and TRBJ1-2; possible D gene TRBD1, 5 bases. Germline lookup yields CDR1 SGHTA and CDR2 FQGNSA. V lost 6 bases, J lost 8 bases, and 16 bases lay in between. The CDR3 loop spans 13 amino acids. In DNA, the CDR3 is TGTGCCAGCAGACAACAAGGGGCCGGCGGCTACACCTTC. Protein: CASRQQGAGGYTF.

J is TRBJ1-2 and V is TRBV28, with D tentatively TRBD1 (6 bases). The CDR3 spans 13 residues. The V and J ends lost 6 bases and 8 bases respectively, with 16 bases between them. Germline values: CDR1 MDHEN, CDR2 SYDVKM. Here the CDR3 DNA reads TGTGCCAGCAGCTTACGTCCAGGGGCCGGCTACACCTTC. This gives the protein CASSLRPGAGYTF.

The rearrangement links TRBV2 to TRBJ1-1, with 8 bases identical to TRBD1. Germline assignment: CDR1 SNHLY and CDR2 FYNNEI. CDR3 length: 13 residues. J was trimmed by 2 bases and V by 8 bases; bases with no gene match: 4. CDR3 sequence reads: CASRDRGNTEAFF. The CDR3 DNA sequence: TGTGCCAGCCGAGACAGGGGAAACACTGAAGCTTTCTTT. The entire variable domain, with the rest obtained from reference TRBV2 and TRBJ1-1, is as follows: EPEVTQTPSHQVTQMGQEVILRCVPISNHLYFYWYRQILGQKVEFLVSFYNNEISEKSEIFDDQFSVERPDGSNFTLKIRSTKLEDSAMYFCASRDRGNTEAFFGQGTRLTVV.

The rearrangement uses TRBV5-4 and TRBJ2-4; 12 bases agree with TRBD1. With 3 bases clipped from V and 6 bases from J, the junction kept 7 bases outside the gene matches. The CDR3 is 16 residues long. Germline V gives CDR1 SGHNT, CDR2 YYREEE (reference sequence). DNA of the CDR3: TGTGCCAGCAGCTACCGGGACAGGGGGCGAGGAAACATTCAGTACTTC. Protein: CASSYRDRGRGNIQYF.

V gene TRBV4-1 combines with J gene TRBJ2-2; 12 nucleotides align to TRBD2. The V gene end was trimmed by 3 bases and the J gene end by 0 bases; junction bases not matched to a gene: 11. Germline CDR1 MGHRA, CDR2 YSYEKL. CDR3 length equals 20 residues. In DNA, the CDR3 is TGCGCCAGCAGCCAGCCTTTCCCGGGACTAGCGGGTGCGAACACCGGGGAGCTGTTTTTT. As protein: CASSQPFPGLAGANTGELFF.

This rearrangement joins TRBV9 to TRBJ1-4; D is uncertain. CDR3 size: 14 residues. V lost 4 bases, J lost 6 bases, and 13 bases lay in between. Germline V CDR1 and CDR2: SGDLS, YYNGEE. In nucleotides, the CDR3 is TGTGCCAGCAGCCCTTCGGGGTGGGATGAAAAACTGTTTTTT. Residues: CASSPSGWDEKLFF.

The chain employs TRBV4-3 and TRBJ2-5; 11 bases align to TRBD2. CDR1 LGHNA and CDR2 YSLEER come from the germline V gene. J was trimmed by 3 bases and V by 6 bases; bases with no gene match: 6. The length of the CDR3 is 15 residues. CDR3 sequence: CASRTGLAAEETQYF. The CDR3 DNA reads as TGCGCCAGCAGAACGGGACTAGCGGCCGAAGAGACCCAGTACTTC.